This is a list of T cell receptor beta chains from one sample in a study of CD8 T cells in ankylosing spondylitis. TCRdb passed the 5' RACE reads through MiXCR, listing each CDR3 protein once. The sample includes hundreds of thousands of distinct CDR3 sequences, approximately 12% seen only once; the top ten take less than 0.65%. Sample: blood, either unsorted or a sorted T cell fraction (not recorded which). The receptor set was obtained from a male donor with ankylosing spondylitis. Both conserved end residues are part of each CDR3. Each record gives: J gene, V gene, D gene, clone size, CDR3 DNA, CDR3 protein. A D gene is named only where the DNA matches it firmly. Some rows have no size entry. The others give once, few or many, or a class for an expanded clone.

j_gene: TRBJ2-7; v_gene: TRBV20-1; d_gene: .; abundance: .; CDR3nt: TGCAGTGCTAGACCTTACCGAGGGGGTAGGTCCTACGAGCAGTACTTC; CDR3aa: CSARPYRGGRSYEQYF
j_gene: TRBJ1-1; v_gene: TRBV7-2; d_gene: .; abundance: .; CDR3nt: TGTGCCAGCAGACCCAGAACGGGGGGTAACACTGAAGCTTTCTTT; CDR3aa: CASRPRTGGNTEAFF
j_gene: TRBJ1-4; v_gene: TRBV6-1; d_gene: TRBD1; abundance: .; CDR3nt: TGTGCCAGCGGACAGGGTTATTTAACTAATGAAAAACTGTTTTTT; CDR3aa: CASGQGYLTNEKLFF
j_gene: TRBJ1-1; v_gene: TRBV12-3/TRBV12-4; d_gene: .; abundance: .; CDR3nt: TGTGCCAGCAGCCCACGGGCCGGGGGCGCTGAAGCTTTCTTT; CDR3aa: CASSPRAGGAEAFF
j_gene: TRBJ1-2; v_gene: TRBV28; d_gene: .; abundance: .; CDR3nt: TGTGCCAGCAGTGCCCCGGGAAGGAAGGACTATGGCTACACCTTC; CDR3aa: CASSAPGRKDYGYTF
j_gene: TRBJ1-1; v_gene: TRBV30; d_gene: .; abundance: .; CDR3nt: TGTGCCTGGATGAGGGCGGGGGGATACACTGAAGCTTTCTTT; CDR3aa: CAWMRAGGYTEAFF
j_gene: TRBJ2-7; v_gene: TRBV5-1; d_gene: .; abundance: .; CDR3nt: TGCGCCAGCAGCTGGGGGACTTTGGGCTCCTACGAGCAGTACTTC; CDR3aa: CASSWGTLGSYEQYF
j_gene: TRBJ1-2; v_gene: TRBV10-3; d_gene: .; abundance: .; CDR3nt: TGTGCCATCAGCTTAACAGGAGATGGCTACACCTTC; CDR3aa: CAISLTGDGYTF
j_gene: TRBJ2-5; v_gene: TRBV5-1; d_gene: .; abundance: .; CDR3nt: TGCGCCAGCAGCCCTCTGAGGTACCAAGAGACCCAGTACTTC; CDR3aa: CASSPLRYQETQYF
j_gene: TRBJ1-4; v_gene: TRBV5-1; d_gene: .; abundance: few; CDR3nt: TGCGCCAGCAGCTTCGGACAGACCGGTGAAAAACTGTTTTTT; CDR3aa: CASSFGQTGEKLFF
j_gene: TRBJ2-3; v_gene: TRBV5-1; d_gene: TRBD2; abundance: .; CDR3nt: TGCGCCAGCACCACAGCGGGGGGCACAGATACGCAGTATTTT; CDR3aa: CASTTAGGTDTQYF
j_gene: TRBJ2-2; v_gene: TRBV5-1; d_gene: .; abundance: .; CDR3nt: TGCGCCAGCAACTCAGGGGGGACCGGGGAGCTGTTTTTT; CDR3aa: CASNSGGTGELFF
j_gene: TRBJ2-7; v_gene: TRBV4-2; d_gene: .; abundance: few; CDR3nt: TGTGCCAGCAGCCACCTGGCGGGCGAGCAGTACTTC; CDR3aa: CASSHLAGEQYF
j_gene: TRBJ2-5; v_gene: TRBV15; d_gene: .; abundance: few; CDR3nt: TGTGCCACCAGCAGGTCCCCCGGCTGGAGGGTTAATGGGGAGACCCAGTACTTC; CDR3aa: CATSRSPGWRVNGETQYF
j_gene: TRBJ2-3; v_gene: TRBV12-3/TRBV12-4; d_gene: TRBD2; abundance: few; CDR3nt: TGTGCCAGCAGTTTAAGAGCGGGAGGGGGACATTTT; CDR3aa: CASSLRAGGGHF
j_gene: TRBJ2-1; v_gene: TRBV12-3/TRBV12-4; d_gene: .; abundance: many; CDR3nt: TGTGCCAGCAGCCCGGACCTCCTTAGTCCGTTCTTC; CDR3aa: CASSPDLLSPFF
j_gene: TRBJ1-1; v_gene: TRBV29-1; d_gene: .; abundance: many; CDR3nt: TGCAGCGTGGACGGGAACACTGAAGCTTTCTTT; CDR3aa: CSVDGNTEAFF
j_gene: TRBJ2-1; v_gene: TRBV20-1; d_gene: .; abundance: few; CDR3nt: TGCAGTGCTAGGGACTTATCTCGTGTCCGGCAGTTCTTC; CDR3aa: CSARDLSRVRQFF
j_gene: TRBJ1-3; v_gene: TRBV7-3; d_gene: TRBD1; abundance: many; CDR3nt: TGTGCCAGCAGCAAGGGACAGGGGGACACCATATATTTT; CDR3aa: CASSKGQGDTIYF
j_gene: TRBJ2-2; v_gene: TRBV20-1; d_gene: .; abundance: few; CDR3nt: TGCAGTGCTACCGACTCCCAGGGCACCGGGGAGCTGTTTTTT; CDR3aa: CSATDSQGTGELFF
j_gene: TRBJ2-3; v_gene: TRBV5-5; d_gene: .; abundance: few; CDR3nt: TGTGCCAGCAGCTTGGGACCGCGGACCCCTGATACGCAGTATTTT; CDR3aa: CASSLGPRTPDTQYF
j_gene: TRBJ1-1; v_gene: TRBV7-2; d_gene: .; abundance: few; CDR3nt: TGTGCCAGCAGCCCCGACGTGACTGAAGCTTTCTTT; CDR3aa: CASSPDVTEAFF
j_gene: TRBJ1-2; v_gene: TRBV4-2; d_gene: .; abundance: few; CDR3nt: TGTGCCAGCAGCCATCAGACACCAGGTCTCGTCTATGGCTACACCTTC; CDR3aa: CASSHQTPGLVYGYTF
j_gene: TRBJ1-1; v_gene: TRBV29-1; d_gene: .; abundance: many; CDR3nt: TGCAGCGCCAATGGACAGTACCTGAACACTGAAGCTTTCTTT; CDR3aa: CSANGQYLNTEAFF
j_gene: TRBJ2-1; v_gene: TRBV5-1; d_gene: TRBD2; abundance: many; CDR3nt: TGCGCCAGCAGCCCCAGACTAGCGGGAGGAGGCTACAATGAGCAGTTCTTC; CDR3aa: CASSPRLAGGGYNEQFF
j_gene: TRBJ2-1; v_gene: TRBV20-1; d_gene: .; abundance: .; CDR3nt: TGCAGTGCTAGAGGCAGTGCCTCCTACAATGAGCAGTTCTTC; CDR3aa: CSARGSASYNEQFF
j_gene: TRBJ2-2; v_gene: TRBV7-2; d_gene: .; abundance: .; CDR3nt: TGTGCCAGCAGCCTTCTACGAACAGGGACCGGGGAGCTGTTTTTT; CDR3aa: CASSLLRTGTGELFF
j_gene: TRBJ2-1; v_gene: TRBV7-9; d_gene: .; abundance: .; CDR3nt: TGTGCCAGCAGCCAGCTCAGTACAGGGAGGGAGCAGTTCTTC; CDR3aa: CASSQLSTGREQFF
j_gene: TRBJ1-5; v_gene: TRBV7-6; d_gene: .; abundance: once; CDR3nt: TGTGCCAGCAGCCCGTCGCGCCTGGAGGATCAGTCCCAGCATTTT; CDR3aa: CASSPSRLEDQSQHF
j_gene: TRBJ2-3; v_gene: TRBV20-1; d_gene: .; abundance: few; CDR3nt: TGCAGTGCTAGAATAGAACCCACAGATACGCAGTATTTT; CDR3aa: CSARIEPTDTQYF
j_gene: TRBJ1-4; v_gene: TRBV7-2; d_gene: .; abundance: many; CDR3nt: TGTGCCAGCAGCTTATGGGCGGCTGCAACTAATGAAAAACTGTTTTTT; CDR3aa: CASSLWAAATNEKLFF
j_gene: TRBJ1-6; v_gene: TRBV12-3/TRBV12-4; d_gene: TRBD1; abundance: many; CDR3nt: TGTGCCAGCAGTTTAGAGGGACAGGGGTATTCACCCCTCCACTTT; CDR3aa: CASSLEGQGYSPLHF
j_gene: TRBJ2-7; v_gene: TRBV24-1; d_gene: TRBD1; abundance: few; CDR3nt: TGTGCCACCAGTGACAACGGGGACAGCTCCTACGAGCAGTACTTC; CDR3aa: CATSDNGDSSYEQYF
j_gene: TRBJ2-3; v_gene: TRBV10-2; d_gene: TRBD2; abundance: .; CDR3nt: TGCGCCAGCAGTGCCCTTAGACTAGCGGGACTGGATACGCAGTATTTT; CDR3aa: CASSALRLAGLDTQYF
j_gene: TRBJ2-1; v_gene: TRBV20-1; d_gene: TRBD2; abundance: .; CDR3nt: TGCAGTGCTAGGACTAGCGGAGCGTACAATGAGCAGTTCTTC; CDR3aa: CSARTSGAYNEQFF
j_gene: TRBJ2-7; v_gene: TRBV29-1; d_gene: .; abundance: .; CDR3nt: TGCAGCGTCTTCGTAGGGGTATCCTACGAGCAGTACTTC; CDR3aa: CSVFVGVSYEQYF
j_gene: TRBJ2-3; v_gene: TRBV7-6; d_gene: TRBD2; abundance: .; CDR3nt: TGTGCCAGCAGCTCAAGACTAGCGGGGCGATACACAGATACGCAGTATTTT; CDR3aa: CASSSRLAGRYTDTQYF
j_gene: TRBJ2-7; v_gene: TRBV10-3; d_gene: .; abundance: .; CDR3nt: TGTGCCGCCCAGGGTTACTACGAGCAGTACTTC; CDR3aa: CAAQGYYEQYF
j_gene: TRBJ2-7; v_gene: TRBV4-3; d_gene: .; abundance: few; CDR3nt: TGCGCCAGCAGCCAAGATGGGAGCGGTCGGGCCTACGAGCAGTACTTC; CDR3aa: CASSQDGSGRAYEQYF
j_gene: TRBJ2-7; v_gene: TRBV4-1; d_gene: TRBD2; abundance: .; CDR3nt: TGCGCCAGCAGCAGGCTAGCGGATACCTACGAGCAGTACTTC; CDR3aa: CASSRLADTYEQYF